The clone carrying this T cell receptor (beta chain) was seen more than once but under ten times. The antigen is not known. Trimming removed 0 bases at V and 8 bases at J, with 8 bases between. Germline V CDR1 and CDR2: ENHRY, SYGVKD. The length of the CDR3 is 13 residues. The entry originates in a study of T cell repertoires in cytomegalovirus infection. TCRdb processed the reads anew with MiXCR; each CDR3 protein has one entry. This sample has about 830,000 distinct CDR3 sequences, with roughly 33% found just once. The clonotype was recovered from a human donor in good health (CMV status not recorded). Some clones in this sample may be carry-over from other donors' samples. V usage is TRBV10-3 and J usage is TRBJ2-1; TRBD2 might be the D (6 bases). The source was cultured CD8+ T cells from PBMCs, collected from culture after CMV antigen stimulation. As DNA, the CDR3 is TGTGCCATCAGTGAGTCATGGGGGGATGAGCAGTTCTTC. Its translation is CAISESWGDEQFF.